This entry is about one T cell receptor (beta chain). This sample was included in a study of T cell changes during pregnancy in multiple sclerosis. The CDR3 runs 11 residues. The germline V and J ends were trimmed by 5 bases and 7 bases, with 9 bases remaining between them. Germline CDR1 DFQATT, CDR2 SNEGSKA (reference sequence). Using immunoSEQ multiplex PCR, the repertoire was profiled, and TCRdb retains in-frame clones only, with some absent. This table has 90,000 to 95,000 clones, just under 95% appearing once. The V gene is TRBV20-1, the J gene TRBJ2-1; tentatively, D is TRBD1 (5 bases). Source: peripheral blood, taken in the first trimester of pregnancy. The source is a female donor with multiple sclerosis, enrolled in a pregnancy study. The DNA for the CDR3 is TGCAGTGCTGGTAGGGGTAATGAGCAGTTCTTC. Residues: CSAGRGNEQFF.